This T cell receptor beta chain was sequenced for a study of blood T cell repertoires in COVID-19. Germline V gene data show CDR1 as MDHEN and CDR2 as SYDVKM. The CDR3 is 13 amino acids. Trimming removed 7 bases from V and 5 bases from J, with 12 bases in between. Produced via immunoSEQ multiplex PCR; TCRdb's table is partial and in-frame only. This table has 120,000 or so clones, about 89% appearing once. The receptor comes from a woman aged 70 to 79 with acute or convalescent COVID-19. The chain is built from TRBV28 and TRBJ1-5, with D uncertain. Sample: peripheral blood. The DNA for the CDR3 is TGTGCCAGCAATCCTGCGGCTTATCAGCCCCAGCATTTT. Protein sequence: CASNPAAYQPQHF.